This TCR beta chain was captured by sequencing in a study of cytomegalovirus exposure and HLA in healthy donors. Study at large: The same platform used for the roughly 600 first-cohort repertoires was also used for the 120 or so validation repertoires, as a later analysis reported. The study, taken as a whole, reports: Clusters of TCRs from the first cohort tended to co-occur in the 100 to 150 validation repertoires (as a later analysis found). Three CMV-associated chains were confirmed in vitro to be specific for CMV antigens. Listed as cytomegalovirus-associated were over 150 TCR beta chains.

The method was immunoSEQ multiplex PCR; TCRdb's version includes in-frame clones alone and lacks a portion of them. Among 65,000 to 75,000 clones listed, around 94% were seen once. A word on this clone: What it recognizes is unknown.

The origin of this receptor is a woman under 30 in good health and CMV-seropositive. Specimen: PBMCs.

CDR3 sequence: CATSRSITSGVEQFF. The CDR3 region has the DNA TGTGCCACCAGCAGATCGATAACTAGCGGGGTAGAGCAGTTCTTC. V gene TRBV15 combines with J gene TRBJ2-1; 10 bases are a match to TRBD2. The CDR3 extends over 15 amino acids. V was pared by 2 bases and J by 10 bases, with 8 bases of the junction left unmatched. Germline V CDR1 and CDR2: LNHNV, YYDKDF (reference sequence).